The 20 T cell receptor beta chains below were found in one sample sequenced in a study of identical twins. TCRdb fed the 5' RACE reads into MiXCR, producing one record per CDR3 protein. The sample lists around 490,000 distinct CDR3 sequences; 14% were seen once. These data also featured in a second study, about yellow fever vaccine responses in identical twins.

The sequenced sample consisted of CD4+ T cells sorted from blood. These receptors originate from a woman between 18 and 29 years old in good health.

This clonotype was seen a few times. The rearrangement joins TRBV7-9 to TRBJ2-7; D unclear. Germline loops: CDR1 SEHNR, CDR2 FQNEAQ (reference sequence). The CDR3 extends over 13 amino acids. Trimming cost V 3 bases and J 2 bases, with 8 bases left between them. The DNA for the CDR3 is TGTGCCAGCAGCTTTGGATATGCCTACGAGCAGTACTTC. Its protein is CASSFGYAYEQYF.

The V gene is TRBV5-1, the J gene TRBJ2-2; unclear D gene. The V gene's germline CDR1 is SGHRS and CDR2 YFSETQ. V was trimmed by 4 bases and J by 5 bases, leaving 9 bases between them. The CDR3 is 13 amino acids. The CDR3 loop is CASSVRQTGELFF. The CDR3 DNA is TGCGCCAGCAGCGTTAGGCAAACCGGGGAGCTGTTTTTT. Together with reference TRBV5-1 and TRBJ2-2, the CDR3 gives the full variable domain: KAGVTQTPRYLIKTRGQQVTLSCSPISGHRSVSWYQQTPGQGLQFLFEYFSETQRNKGNFPGRFSGRQFSNSRSEMNVSTLELGDSALYLCASSVRQTGELFFGEGSRLTVL.

This clonotype was counted at least ten times. The rearrangement uses TRBV6-1 and TRBJ1-5; tentative D call: TRBD1 (5 bases). CDR1 is MNHNS, CDR2 SASEGT, per germline. CDR3 size: 14 residues. V was cut by 11 bases and J by 1 base, with 15 bases left in between. The CDR3 coding sequence is TGTGCCGGAAGCTCTGGGGGGAGCAATCAGCCCCAGCATTTT. The encoded protein is CAGSSGGSNQPQHF.

This clonotype was counted a few times. CDR3 coding DNA: TGTGCCAGCAGCTTACGGGGAGGGGGGTACACTGAAGCTTTCTTT. It encodes CASSLRGGGYTEAFF. V is TRBV7-2 and J is TRBJ1-1; D is possibly TRBD1 (6 bases). This CDR3 contains 15 residues. V shed 2 bases and J shed 3 bases, with 13 bases lying between them. Per germline, CDR1 SGHTA and CDR2 FQGNSA.

This clonotype has a handful of counts. The V gene is TRBV12-3 or TRBV12-4, the J gene TRBJ2-3; TRBD2 matches at 13 bases. V lost 6 bases and J lost 0; bases outside the gene matches: 6. This CDR3 has 17 amino acids. The CDR3 DNA reads as TGTGCCAGCAGCCGGACTAGCGGGGGACCTAGCACAGATACGCAGTATTTT. As protein: CASSRTSGGPSTDTQYF.

The V call is TRBV2, the J call TRBJ1-1; 7 bases line up with TRBD1. The CDR3 totals 16 residues. V was pared by 7 bases and J by 1 base, with 12 bases of the junction left unmatched. The germline V gene has CDR1 SNHLY and CDR2 FYNNEI. The CDR3 DNA reads as TGTGCCAGCACCCTTCAGCCCGGGACAGAGAACACTGAAGCTTTCTTT. This translates into CASTLQPGTENTEAFF.

This clonotype was seen only a few times. The chain employs TRBV3-1 and TRBJ1-2, with TRBD1 identical over 9 bases. Germline values: CDR1 LGHDT, CDR2 YNNKEL (reference sequence). The CDR3 is 15 amino acids. The V segment lost 5 bases and the J segment 4 bases; nucleotides outside the gene matches: 8. For the CDR3, the DNA is TGTGCCAGCAGCGACGGACAGGGGCTCTTCTATGGCTACACCTTC. Protein: CASSDGQGLFYGYTF.

The chain uses TRBV10-3 and TRBJ1-5; the D gene is possibly TRBD1 (5 bases). V was shortened by 2 bases and J by 4 bases, with 15 bases between the two germline ends. Per the germline V gene, CDR1 is ENHRY and CDR2 is SYGVKD. The CDR3 is 16 amino acids. The CDR3 is CAISEGRGVENQPQHF. CDR3 nucleotide sequence: TGTGCCATCAGTGAGGGGAGGGGAGTAGAGAATCAGCCCCAGCATTTT.

V and J are TRBV6-1 and TRBJ2-1, with a weak D call TRBD1 (6 bases). V was trimmed by 7 bases and J by 12 bases, leaving 19 bases between them. The CDR3 runs 13 residues. The germline gives CDR1 MNHNS, CDR2 SASEGT. CDR3 sequence reads: CASTRDRTTGQFF. The CDR3 DNA reads as TGTGCCAGCACCCGAGACAGAACGACAGGGCAGTTCTTC.

The genes are TRBV5-1 and TRBJ2-1, with D possibly matching TRBD1 (5 bases). The CDR3 extends over 14 amino acids. Trimming took 6 bases from V and 2 from J, leaving 12 bases between them. Germline V gene sequence: CDR1 SGHRS, CDR2 YFSETQ. The CDR3 is CASKEQAAYNEQFF. CDR3 bases: TGCGCCAGCAAGGAACAGGCCGCCTACAATGAGCAGTTCTTC.

The J gene is TRBJ2-6, the V gene TRBV7-9; 9 bases agree with TRBD1. CDR1 is SEHNR, CDR2 FQNEAQ, per germline (reference sequence). After removal of 6 bases from V and 0 bases from J, the junction contained 6 bases not matched to a gene. This CDR3 contains 17 residues. CDR3 region: CASRTGTGISGANVLTF. CDR3 DNA: TGTGCCAGCAGAACCGGGACAGGGATCTCTGGGGCCAACGTCCTGACTTTC. Combining the CDR3 with reference TRBV7-9 and TRBJ2-6 gives the whole variable domain DTGVSQNPRHKITKRGQNVTFRCDPISEHNRLYWYRQTLGQGPEFLTYFQNEAQLEKSRLLSDRFSAERPKGSFSTLEIQRTEQGDSAMYLCASRTGTGISGANVLTFGAGSRLTVL.

This clonotype was recorded at least ten times. As DNA, the CDR3 is TGTGCCAGCAGCTTAGAACATGAGCAGTTCTTC. Translating gives CASSLEHEQFF. The chain links TRBV11-2 to TRBJ2-1; D not certain. Trimming shortened V by 0 bases and J by 8 bases, and 2 bases separated the two germline ends. Germline CDR1 and CDR2: SGHAT and FQNNGV. The CDR3 has 11 residues.

The chain links TRBV7-3 to TRBJ2-7, with 8 bases identical to TRBD1. This CDR3 spans 19 amino acids. The J segment lost 3 bases and the V segment lost 5 bases, leaving 21 bases of the junction unmatched. Germline assignment: CDR1 SGHTA and CDR2 FQGTGA. CDR3 in amino acids: CASSPETKAQGETCYEQYF. The CDR3 nucleotides are TGTGCCAGCAGCCCAGAAACTAAGGCACAGGGGGAGACGTGCTACGAGCAGTACTTC.

This clonotype occurred a few times. This chain joins TRBV15 and TRBJ1-5, with unresolved D. The length of the CDR3 is 13 residues. Germline CDR1 LNHNV, CDR2 YYDKDF (reference sequence). The germline V and J ends were trimmed by 0 bases and 5 bases, with 5 bases remaining between them. CDR3 loop: CATSRDLYQPQHF. CDR3 nucleotide sequence: TGTGCCACCAGCAGAGATTTATATCAGCCCCAGCATTTT.

Many counts were recorded for this clonotype. The rearrangement uses TRBV29-1 and TRBJ2-7; D unresolved. The CDR3 consists of 16 residues. Per the germline V gene, CDR1 is SQVTM and CDR2 is ANQGSEA. V lost 2 bases and J lost 0, with 17 bases in between. The DNA for the CDR3 is TGCAGCGTTGAATTCGCTGGTGGGGTAGTCTCCTACGAGCAGTACTTC. It encodes CSVEFAGGVVSYEQYF.

The chain uses TRBV6-4 and TRBJ1-6; unclear D gene. The ends were cut back, 10 bases at V and 8 bases at J, with 15 bases in the middle. Germline V gives CDR1 MRHNA, CDR2 SNTAGT. The CDR3 length is 13 residues. CDR3 nucleotides: TGTGCCACCTCATCTGGGGTGGATTCACCCCTCCACTTT. Its protein is CATSSGVDSPLHF.

The rearrangement joins TRBV15 to TRBJ2-1; the match to TRBD2 covers 9 bases. This CDR3 spans 15 amino acids. V shed 3 bases and J 7 bases; nucleotides not matched to a gene: 7. The germline V gene has CDR1 LNHNV and CDR2 YYDKDF (reference sequence). CDR3 sequence (DNA): TGTGCCACCAGCAGCTGGACTAGCGAATGGAATGAGCAGTTCTTC. This gives the protein CATSSWTSEWNEQFF.

This clonotype showed up just a few times. The chain combines TRBV25-1 with TRBJ2-1; the match to TRBD1 covers 7 bases. V lost 1 base and J lost 6; bases outside the gene matches: 9. Germline CDR1 and CDR2: MGHDK and SYGVNS. The CDR3 covers 16 residues. CDR3 DNA: TGTGCCAGCAGTGAATTAGACAGCCCAGGGGGCAATGAGCAGTTCTTC. Protein sequence: CASSELDSPGGNEQFF.

The chain recombines TRBV24-1 with TRBJ2-3, with D maybe TRBD2 (6 bases). Per germline, CDR1 KGHDR and CDR2 SFDVKD. V was pared by 7 bases and J by 6 bases, with 16 bases between. This CDR3 has 14 amino acids. The CDR3 sequence: CATSPQRTSDTQYF. The CDR3 DNA reads TGTGCCACCAGCCCCCAGCGAACTAGCGATACGCAGTATTTT.

The table lists this clonotype with many counts. This chain links TRBV5-1 with TRBJ2-1; 14 nucleotides agree with TRBD2. The CDR3 has 18 amino acids. Trimming at V came to 0 bases and at J to 1 base, leaving 3 bases not matched to a gene. CDR1 and CDR2 (germline): SGHRS, YFSETQ. The CDR3 is CASSLVGTSGGSYNEQFF. CDR3 sequence (DNA): TGCGCCAGCAGCTTGGTCGGGACTAGCGGGGGTTCCTACAATGAGCAGTTCTTC.